Below are 22 T cell receptor beta chains sequenced from a single sample in a study of blood T cell repertoires in COVID-19. The table came from immunoSEQ multiplex PCR; TCRdb's copy has only in-frame clones and leaves some out. The sample consists of fewer than 350,000 clones, over 85% of them appearing once. Sequenced material: peripheral blood. These receptors originate from a woman aged 60-70 years with COVID-19, enrolled during active disease.

The V call is TRBV7-9, the J call TRBJ1-4, with 8 nucleotides matching TRBD1. Germline CDR1 is SEHNR and CDR2 is FQNEAQ (reference sequence). V lost 3 bases and J lost 8; bases outside the gene matches: 5. The CDR3 loop spans 14 amino acids. CDR3 in DNA: TGTGCCAGCAGCTTGGACAGGGCGGCGGAAAAACTGTTTTTT. It is translated as CASSLDRAAEKLFF.

The gene calls are TRBV5-4 and TRBJ2-5; weak D call: TRBD1 (6 bases). This CDR3 spans 16 amino acids. The germline V gene encodes CDR1 SGHNT and CDR2 YYREEE (reference sequence). Trimming removed 0 bases from V and 4 bases from J, with 16 bases in between. The CDR3 is CASSLARQGPTETQYF. The CDR3 DNA reads as TGTGCCAGCAGCTTGGCCCGGCAGGGGCCGACAGAGACCCAGTACTTC.

The rearrangement links TRBV18 to TRBJ1-6; D ambiguous. The germline V gene has CDR1 KGHSH and CDR2 LQKENI. Trimming cost V 0 bases and J 0 bases, with 6 bases left between them. The length of the CDR3 is 16 residues. CDR3: CASSPPVSSYNSPLHF. CDR3 in DNA: TGTGCCAGCTCACCACCGGTTAGCTCCTATAATTCACCCCTCCACTTT.

This chain uses TRBV2 with TRBJ2-7, with D possibly matching TRBD1 (5 bases). V was pared by 6 bases and J by 6 bases, with 24 bases between. The V gene's germline CDR1 is SNHLY and CDR2 FYNNEI. The CDR3 is 16 amino acids. The CDR3 DNA reads TGTGCCAGCAGGGGTCTCCAGGGTTCTCATCTGTCCGAGCAGTACTTC. It translates to CASRGLQGSHLSEQYF.

The chain links TRBV7-8 to TRBJ2-7; TRBD2 is a possible D gene (5 bases). The CDR3 has 13 amino acids. Trimming left V 3 bases short and J 3 bases short, with 9 bases between. Germline V gene lookup returns CDR1 SGHVS and CDR2 FQNEAQ. The CDR3 nucleotides are TGTGCCAGCAGCTTTTCGGGAAGCTACGAGCAGTACTTC. Translation: CASSFSGSYEQYF.

V usage is TRBV5-6 and J usage is TRBJ1-2; D perhaps matches TRBD1 (6 bases). CDR1 and CDR2 (germline): SGHDT, YYEEEE. V was trimmed by 5 bases and J by 8 bases, leaving 13 bases between them. The CDR3 loop spans 12 amino acids. The CDR3 nucleotides are TGTGCCAGCAGATCAGGGGTTCGAGGCTACACCTTC. Encoded protein: CASRSGVRGYTF.

The chain employs TRBV18 and TRBJ1-1; D call uncertain. V shed 5 bases and J shed 4 bases, with 11 bases lying between them. Germline-derived CDR1 and CDR2 are KGHSH and LQKENI. CDR3 length: 13 amino acids. CDR3 in amino acids: CASSSKFVTEAFF. The DNA for the CDR3 is TGTGCCAGCTCATCTAAATTCGTCACTGAAGCTTTCTTT.

This chain connects TRBV18 to TRBJ1-1, with a weak D call TRBD1 (6 bases). The germline V and J ends were trimmed by 3 bases and 5 bases, with 7 bases remaining between them. The CDR3 is made up of 12 amino acids. The germline V gene has CDR1 KGHSH and CDR2 LQKENI. In DNA form, the CDR3 reads TGTGCCAGCTCACCGGGGACAACTGAAGCTTTCTTT. Protein sequence: CASSPGTTEAFF.

The CDR3 DNA is TGTGCCAGCGCCCACGGGAAGGGGGCGGTAGATACGCAGTATTTT. As protein: CASAHGKGAVDTQYF. V usage is TRBV6-6 and J usage is TRBJ2-3, with 7 bases matching TRBD1. J lost 5 bases, V lost 8 bases, and 13 bases had no gene match. The CDR3 runs 15 residues. Germline CDR1 and CDR2: MNHNY and SVGAGI (reference sequence).

As to this clone: Different DNA sequences within this sample yield the same CDR3. V is TRBV2 and J is TRBJ2-3; 10 positions agree with TRBD2. The germline gives CDR1 SNHLY, CDR2 FYNNEI. After removal of 5 bases from V and 4 bases from J, the junction contained 3 bases not matched to a gene. The CDR3 totals 14 residues. DNA of the CDR3: TGTGCCAGCAGTAGCGGGGGGGCCGCAGATACGCAGTATTTT. The encoded protein is CASSSGGAADTQYF.

The rearrangement uses TRBV19 and TRBJ1-4; the match to TRBD1 covers 10 bases. From germline, CDR1 is LNHDA and CDR2 SQIVND (reference sequence). The junction had 3 bases not matched to a gene; V was cut back by 6 bases and J by 8 bases. The CDR3 contains 13 residues. The CDR3 DNA is TGTGCCAGTAGGACAGGGGGCGCGGAAAAACTGTTTTTT. It yields the protein CASRTGGAEKLFF.

The chain has TRBV19 and TRBJ1-2; 8 nucleotides agree with TRBD1. This CDR3 spans 17 amino acids. Trimming took 3 bases from V and 4 from J; bases not matched to a gene: 13. Germline loops: CDR1 LNHDA, CDR2 SQIVND (reference sequence). CDR3 coding DNA: TGTGCCAGTAGTATCGATCGAATTCGGGACAGGACCTATGGCTACACCTTC. This codes for CASSIDRIRDRTYGYTF.

The V and J genes are TRBV19 and TRBJ1-1; D remains unclear. V was clipped by 4 bases and J by 3 bases, with 21 bases between them. Germline assignment: CDR1 LNHDA and CDR2 SQIVND (reference sequence). The CDR3 extends over 17 amino acids. The CDR3 loop is CASSTLRARGSHTEAFF. The DNA for the CDR3 is TGTGCCAGTAGTACTCTTCGCGCCCGAGGGAGCCACACTGAAGCTTTCTTT. The full variable domain, completed using reference TRBV19 and TRBJ1-1, is DGGITQSPKYLFRKEGQNVTLSCEQNLNHDAMYWYRQDPGQGLRLIYYSQIVNDFQKGDIAEGYSVSREKKESFPLTVTSAQKNPTAFYLCASSTLRARGSHTEAFFGQGTRLTVV.

This chain joins TRBV28 and TRBJ1-4, with D perhaps matching TRBD1 (5 bases). This CDR3 has 13 amino acids. V was cut by 6 bases and J by 5 bases, with 10 bases left in between. Germline V gene lookup returns CDR1 MDHEN and CDR2 SYDVKM. The CDR3 coding sequence is TGTGCCAGCAGCCAGGACAAGAATGAAAAACTGTTTTTT. Translating gives CASSQDKNEKLFF.

The chain uses TRBV27 and TRBJ2-1; D is perhaps TRBD2 (6 bases). The ends were cut back, 9 bases at V and 5 bases at J, with 26 bases in the middle. The CDR3 extends over 17 amino acids. Germline V lookup: CDR1 MNHEY, CDR2 SMNVEV (reference sequence). Here the CDR3 reads CARRGVALFKRDNEQFF. In nucleotides, the CDR3 is TGTGCCAGAAGAGGCGTCGCTCTCTTCAAGCGGGACAATGAGCAGTTCTTC.

The V gene is TRBV6-6, the J gene TRBJ1-2; tentatively, D is TRBD1 (6 bases). Germline assignment: CDR1 MNHNY and CDR2 SVGAGI (reference sequence). V lost 5 bases, J lost 4 bases, and 17 bases lay in between. This CDR3 has 15 residues. As DNA, the CDR3 is TGTGCCAGCAGTAACGGGGGGCAGACAACCTATGGCTACACCTTC. Its protein is CASSNGGQTTYGYTF.

The V gene is TRBV5-1, the J gene TRBJ1-4; the D is unclear. With 3 bases removed from V and 1 base from J, the gap between germline ends came to 13 bases. The germline V gene encodes CDR1 SGHRS and CDR2 YFSETQ. CDR3 length equals 16 residues. The CDR3 nucleotides are TGCGCCAGCAGCTCGGTCGGTGAGCTAACTAATGAAAAACTGTTTTTT. This codes for CASSSVGELTNEKLFF. Drawing the rest from reference TRBV5-1 and TRBJ1-4, the complete variable domain is KAGVTQTPRYLIKTRGQQVTLSCSPISGHRSVSWYQQTPGQGLQFLFEYFSETQRNKGNFPGRFSGRQFSNSRSEMNVSTLELGDSALYLCASSSVGELTNEKLFFGSGTQLSVL.

V gene TRBV27 combines with J gene TRBJ1-2; D gene uncertain. The CDR3 spans 12 residues. With 6 bases removed from V and 8 bases from J, the gap between germline ends came to 13 bases. In germline, CDR1 is MNHEY, CDR2 SMNVEV (reference sequence). CDR3 DNA: TGTGCCAGCAGCCGATGGGGAGGCGGCTACACCTTC. It specifies CASSRWGGGYTF.

The gene calls are TRBV27 and TRBJ1-6, with 8 bases lining up with TRBD1. CDR3 length: 14 residues. The germline V gene has CDR1 MNHEY and CDR2 SMNVEV (reference sequence). The V gene end was trimmed by 5 bases and the J gene end by 14 bases; junction bases not matched to a gene: 11. CDR3 in DNA: TGTGCCAGCAGTGGGAATGGACAGGGAGGTTCCCTCCACTTT. It translates to CASSGNGQGGSLHF.

The J gene is TRBJ1-2, the V gene TRBV6-5, with D perhaps TRBD1 (6 bases). V gave up 5 bases and J gave up 1 base, with 14 bases separating them. The CDR3 totals 15 residues. Germline V gene data show CDR1 as MNHEY and CDR2 as SVGAGI. CDR3: CASSNSGTLNYGYTF. CDR3 sequence (DNA): TGTGCCAGCAGTAATTCCGGGACACTTAACTATGGCTACACCTTC.

The chain recombines TRBV19 with TRBJ2-7, with 8 bases aligning to TRBD2. Trimming cost V 2 bases and J 4 bases; bases outside gene matches: 7. This CDR3 is 15 amino acids long. Germline V gene data show CDR1 as LNHDA and CDR2 as SQIVND (reference sequence). In DNA form, the CDR3 reads TGTGCCAGTAGTATAATAGCGGGGAATGGTTACGAGCAGTACTTC. It encodes CASSIIAGNGYEQYF.

The J gene is TRBJ1-2, the V gene TRBV11-2, with 10 bases aligning to TRBD1. The V gene end was trimmed by 5 bases and the J gene end by 4 bases; junction bases not matched to a gene: 7. The CDR3 length is 15 residues. The V gene's germline CDR1 is SGHAT and CDR2 FQNNGV. This chain's CDR3 is CASSMGQGFPYGYTF. The CDR3 nucleotides read TGTGCCAGCAGCATGGGACAGGGGTTTCCCTATGGCTACACCTTC.